This TCR beta chain was captured in a study of blood T cell repertoires in COVID-19. Study at large: Samples taken during acute and convalescent COVID-19 were collected in the United States, Italy and Spain.

This clone was recorded a few times. This table comes from immunoSEQ multiplex PCR, and its TCRdb copy is limited to in-frame clones, with some not included. The data show fewer than 500,000 clones, approximately 90% seen once. Germline V gene data show CDR1 as SNHLY and CDR2 as FYNNEI. The J segment lost 6 bases and the V segment lost 6 bases, leaving 8 bases of the junction unmatched. CDR3 length: 14 residues. The V call is TRBV2, the J call TRBJ2-1; 7 nucleotides agree with TRBD2. The sequencing sample was made of peripheral blood. The TCR comes from a woman aged 25 to 45 with acute or convalescent COVID-19. CDR3 DNA: TGTGCCAGCAGCCTCGGACTAGATCGCAATGAGCAGTTCTTC. This codes for CASSLGLDRNEQFF.